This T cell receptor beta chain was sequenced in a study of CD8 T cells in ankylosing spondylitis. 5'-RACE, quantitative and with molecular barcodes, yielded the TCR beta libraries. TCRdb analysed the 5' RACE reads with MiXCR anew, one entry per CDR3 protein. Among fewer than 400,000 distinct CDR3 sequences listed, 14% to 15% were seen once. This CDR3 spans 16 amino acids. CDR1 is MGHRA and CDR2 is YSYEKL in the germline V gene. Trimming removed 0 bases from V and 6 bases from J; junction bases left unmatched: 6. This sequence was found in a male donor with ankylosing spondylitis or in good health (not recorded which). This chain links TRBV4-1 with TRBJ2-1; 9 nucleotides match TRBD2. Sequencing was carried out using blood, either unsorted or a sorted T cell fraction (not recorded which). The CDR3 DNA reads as TGCGCCAGCAGCCAAGATCGGAGTAGCGGGAGCAATGAGCAGTTCTTC. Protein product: CASSQDRSSGSNEQFF.